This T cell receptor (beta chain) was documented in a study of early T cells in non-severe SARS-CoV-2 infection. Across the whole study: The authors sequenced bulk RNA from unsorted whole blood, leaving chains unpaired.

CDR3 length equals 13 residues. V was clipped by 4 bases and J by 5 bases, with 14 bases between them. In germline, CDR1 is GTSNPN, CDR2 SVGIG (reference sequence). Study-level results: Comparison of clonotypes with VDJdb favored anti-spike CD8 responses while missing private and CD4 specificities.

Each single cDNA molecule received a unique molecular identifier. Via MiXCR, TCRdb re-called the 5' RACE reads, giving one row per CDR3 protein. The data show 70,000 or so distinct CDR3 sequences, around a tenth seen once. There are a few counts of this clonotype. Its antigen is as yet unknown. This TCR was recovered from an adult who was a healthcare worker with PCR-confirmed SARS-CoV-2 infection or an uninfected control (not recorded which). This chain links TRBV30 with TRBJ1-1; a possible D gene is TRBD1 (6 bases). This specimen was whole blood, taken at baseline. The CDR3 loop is CAWTAGAETEAFF. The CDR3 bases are TGTGCCTGGACGGCGGGGGCAGAAACTGAAGCTTTCTTT. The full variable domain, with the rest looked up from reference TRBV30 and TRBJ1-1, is SQTIHQWPATLVQPVGSPLSLECTVEGTSNPNLYWYRQAAGRGLQLLFYSVGIGQISSEVPQNLSASRPQDRQFILSSKKLLLSDSGFYLCAWTAGAETEAFFGQGTRLTVV.